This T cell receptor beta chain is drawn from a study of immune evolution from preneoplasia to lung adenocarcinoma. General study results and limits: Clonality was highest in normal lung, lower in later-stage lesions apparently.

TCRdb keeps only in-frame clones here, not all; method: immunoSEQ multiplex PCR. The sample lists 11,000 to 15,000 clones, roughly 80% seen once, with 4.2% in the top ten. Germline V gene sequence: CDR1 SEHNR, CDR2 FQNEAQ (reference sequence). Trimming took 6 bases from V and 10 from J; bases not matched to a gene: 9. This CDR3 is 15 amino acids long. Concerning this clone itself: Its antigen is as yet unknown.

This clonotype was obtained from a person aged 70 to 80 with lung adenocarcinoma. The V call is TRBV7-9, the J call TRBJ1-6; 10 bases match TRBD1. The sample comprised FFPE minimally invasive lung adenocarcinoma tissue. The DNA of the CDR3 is TGTGCCAGCAGAAGAGCCGGGACAGGGGACTCACCCCTCCACTTT. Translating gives CASRRAGTGDSPLHF.